The clone carrying this T cell receptor (beta chain) was counted many times. Its antigen is unknown. The sample comes from a study of T cells after posttransplantation cyclophosphamide. Whole-study findings and limits: Blood and skin or GI T cell repertoires showed limited TRB overlap.

Sequencing used immunoSEQ multiplex PCR; TCRdb keeps in-frame clones, though not all of them. The specimen has about 5,400 clones, none found just once. A marrow graft followed busulfan-fludarabine conditioning, with cyclophosphamide on days +3 and +4. The source was PBMCs, collected after allogeneic stem cell transplant with posttransplant cyclophosphamide. This clonotype was obtained from a female patient under 45 who received an allogeneic stem cell transplant from an unrelated donor, was CMV-positive, and had acute and chronic GVHD. Some T cells may originate from the graft donor.

CDR3 DNA: TGCGCCAGCAGCTTGGGGGTCGACAGGCTCCAAGAGACCCAGTACTTC. This gives the protein CASSLGVDRLQETQYF. The genes are TRBV5-1 and TRBJ2-5; tentatively, D is TRBD1 (6 bases). CDR3 size: 16 residues. Per germline, CDR1 SGHRS and CDR2 YFSETQ. Trimming took 0 bases from V and 1 from J, leaving 13 bases between them.